Below, one T cell receptor beta chain is given with its context. No antigen is known for it. The CDR3 covers 13 residues. V gave up 2 bases and J gave up 8 bases; unmatched junction bases: 6. Germline V gives CDR1 KGHSH, CDR2 LQKENI. This record belongs to a study of glioma-infiltrating T cells after dendritic cell vaccination. Produced via immunoSEQ multiplex PCR; TCRdb's table is partial and in-frame only. This table holds roughly 51,000 clones, 65% to 90% found once. Study-wide results and caveats: Complete blood and tumor specimen sets were limited to few patients.

Selection required adequate fresh-frozen tumor tissue plus more than two years' survival data. Sequences were derived from blood, sampled before dendritic cell vaccination. The V call is TRBV18, the J call TRBJ2-7; 7 bases line up with TRBD1. The sequence was collected from a human donor with glioblastoma. As DNA, the CDR3 is TGTGCCAGCTCACCAAGCTCACAGGGGAAGCAGTACTTC. Translating it yields CASSPSSQGKQYF.